This T cell receptor beta chain was captured by sequencing in a study of cytomegalovirus exposure and HLA in healthy donors. The V gene end was trimmed by 1 base and the J gene end by 6 bases; junction bases not matched to a gene: 4. CDR3 size: 14 residues. Per germline, CDR1 SGHRS and CDR2 YFSETQ. Primers for the PCR totalled 60 Vbeta and 13 Jbeta. Generated by immunoSEQ multiplex PCR, the TCRdb table keeps only in-frame clones and is missing some. Among around 120,000 clones listed, approximately 76% were seen once. This chain connects TRBV5-1 to TRBJ1-1, with 9 bases matching TRBD1. This clonotype was obtained from a man between 60 and 75 years old in good health and CMV-seropositive. The specimen sequenced was PBMCs. CDR3 coding DNA: TGCGCCAGCAGCTTGACAGGGGGCTCAGCTGAAGCTTTCTTT. Encoded protein: CASSLTGGSAEAFF.